These T cell receptor beta chains were read from a single sample in a study of T-cell reconstitution after alpha-beta-depleted transplantation in children. Using its own MiXCR run on the PCR reads, TCRdb lists one record per CDR3 protein. The sample yields approximately 630,000 distinct CDR3 sequences, about 12% seen once. This specimen was PBMCs, taken before TCRalphabeta/CD19-depleted stem cell transplant. These receptors all come from a girl aged 2-10 years with congenital amegakaryocytic thrombocytopenia, due to receive a stem cell transplant. Each CDR3 is given with its conserved first and last residue. A D gene is named only where the DNA matches it firmly. A row's size may be missing; if present it is once, few, many or a size class.

j_gene | v_gene | d_gene | abundance | CDR3aa | CDR3nt
TRBJ1-2 | TRBV20-1 | NA | few | CSASDTGVVDRYTF | TGCAGTGCTAGCGACACAGGAGTAGTCGATCGCTACACCTTC
TRBJ2-7 | TRBV5-1 | NA | NA | CASSPGLGQTDHEQYF | TGCGCCAGCAGCCCTGGATTAGGACAAACGGATCACGAGCAGTACTTC
TRBJ1-5 | TRBV7-9 | NA | few | CASSGGAGQPQHF | TGTGCCAGCAGCGGGGGGGCGGGTCAGCCCCAGCATTTT
TRBJ2-1 | TRBV7-2 | NA | NA | CASSLEGGYSYNEQFF | TGTGCCAGCAGCTTAGAGGGGGGATACTCTTACAATGAGCAGTTCTTC
TRBJ1-2 | TRBV5-5 | TRBD1 | many | CASSHLPGGQGFGYTF | TGTGCCAGCAGCCATCTACCGGGAGGACAGGGCTTTGGCTACACCTTC
TRBJ2-3 | TRBV28 | NA | many | CASSRTTIYSHLTDTQYF | TGTGCCAGCAGCCGGACTACCATCTACTCTCACCTCACAGATACGCAGTATTTT
TRBJ2-7 | TRBV12-3/TRBV12-4 | NA | few | CASRPTSSYEQYF | TGTGCCAGCAGACCGACTAGCTCCTACGAGCAGTACTTC
TRBJ2-5 | TRBV20-1 | NA | NA | CSARGLAGAQETQYF | TGCAGTGCTAGAGGTCTTGCGGGCGCCCAAGAGACCCAGTACTTC
TRBJ1-5 | TRBV4-2 | NA | many | CASSQARTAHNQPQHF | TGTGCCAGCAGCCAAGCTAGGACGGCGCACAATCAGCCCCAGCATTTT
TRBJ2-7 | TRBV5-1 | TRBD1 | few | CASTTYSGTGYEQYF | TGCGCCAGCACTACCTATTCCGGGACAGGGTACGAGCAGTACTTC
TRBJ1-2 | TRBV27 | TRBD1 | NA | CASSLLGQGGGYGYTF | TGTGCCAGCAGCTTACTCGGACAGGGCGGGGGTTATGGCTACACCTTC
TRBJ2-7 | TRBV5-1 | TRBD1 | NA | CASSLLGTGSYEQYF | TGCGCCAGCAGCTTGCTGGGGACAGGGTCCTACGAGCAGTACTTC
TRBJ2-7 | TRBV11-2 | TRBD2 | NA | CASSLVDPWREDSYEQYF | TGTGCCAGCAGCTTAGTAGACCCTTGGCGGGAGGACTCCTACGAGCAGTACTTC
TRBJ2-1 | TRBV2 | NA | few | CASSDFIRGLEIEQFF | TGTGCCAGCAGTGATTTCATTCGGGGACTCGAAATTGAGCAGTTCTTC
TRBJ1-2 | TRBV7-9 | NA | many | CASSFPSDGRGYGYTF | TGTGCCAGCAGCTTTCCCTCCGACGGGCGGGGCTATGGCTACACCTTC
TRBJ2-1 | TRBV20-1 | NA | many | CSAGYNEQFF | TGCAGTGCTGGATACAATGAGCAGTTCTTC
TRBJ1-1 | TRBV20-1 | NA | NA | CSASYGGLLLNTEAFF | TGCAGTGCTAGTTACGGGGGCCTACTCCTGAACACTGAAGCTTTCTTT
TRBJ2-3 | TRBV12-3/TRBV12-4 | NA | many | CASSTADTQYF | TGTGCCAGCAGTACAGCAGATACGCAGTATTTT
TRBJ1-1 | TRBV29-1 | NA | many | CSVVSPTNTEAFF | TGCAGCGTTGTATCGCCCACGAACACTGAAGCTTTCTTT
TRBJ2-2 | TRBV5-1 | TRBD2 | few | CASSLTGTSVTGELFF | TGCGCCAGCAGCCTGACCGGGACTAGCGTCACCGGGGAGCTGTTTTTT
TRBJ2-3 | TRBV27 | TRBD2 | NA | CASSAPSGKLTDTQYF | TGTGCCAGCAGTGCACCTAGCGGGAAGTTGACAGATACGCAGTATTTT
TRBJ2-3 | TRBV3-1 | TRBD2 | NA | CASRAKIFRAGGPEDTQYF | TGTGCCAGCAGAGCCAAGATTTTTCGAGCGGGAGGGCCGGAAGATACGCAGTATTTT
TRBJ2-3 | TRBV28 | TRBD2 | NA | CASSLWAGGLGLTDTQYF | TGTGCCAGCAGTTTATGGGCGGGGGGCTTGGGGCTCACAGATACGCAGTATTTT
TRBJ2-5 | TRBV10-3 | NA | many | CAISEDRGQETQYF | TGTGCCATCAGTGAAGATAGGGGGCAAGAGACCCAGTACTTC
TRBJ1-5 | TRBV12-3/TRBV12-4 | TRBD1 | many | CASSGTGISNQPQHF | TGTGCCAGCAGCGGGACAGGAATTAGCAATCAGCCCCAGCATTTT
TRBJ2-7 | TRBV5-1 | NA | few | CASKSEGGGEQYF | TGCGCCAGCAAGAGCGAGGGAGGGGGCGAGCAGTACTTC
TRBJ2-7 | TRBV5-5 | NA | NA | CASRNPQGKWYEQYF | TGTGCCAGCAGGAACCCGCAGGGGAAGTGGTACGAGCAGTACTTC
TRBJ2-1 | TRBV12-3/TRBV12-4 | NA | many | CASSSDSSNEQFF | TGTGCCAGCAGTTCGGACAGCTCAAATGAGCAGTTCTTC
TRBJ2-1 | TRBV27 | NA | many | CASSLNLYNEQFF | TGTGCCAGCAGTTTAAACCTCTACAATGAGCAGTTCTTC
TRBJ1-4 | TRBV12-3/TRBV12-4 | TRBD1 | many | CASSPGTGLNEKLFF | TGTGCCAGCAGTCCAGGGACAGGACTAAATGAAAAACTGTTTTTT
TRBJ1-2 | TRBV15 | NA | many | CATSRSLTANYGYTF | TGTGCCACCAGCAGAAGCTTGACAGCCAACTATGGCTACACCTTC